This T cell receptor beta chain was documented in a study of blood T cell repertoires in COVID-19. The table came from immunoSEQ multiplex PCR; TCRdb's copy has only in-frame clones and leaves some out. The table has more than 150,000 clones, about 86% seen once; the top ten hold roughly 8%. J lost 6 bases, V lost 7 bases, and 6 bases had no gene match. From germline, CDR1 is SNHLY and CDR2 FYNNEI. This CDR3 has 14 amino acids. The chain joins TRBV2 to TRBJ1-5; the match to TRBD1 covers 10 bases. The sequence was collected from a man between 60 and 70 years old with acute or convalescent COVID-19. Sequenced sample: peripheral blood. CDR3 in amino acids: CASNRQGASQPQHF. In DNA form, the CDR3 reads TGTGCCAGCAATCGACAGGGGGCGTCTCAGCCCCAGCATTTT.